Sequencing of this T cell receptor (beta chain) was carried out in a study of identical twins. V lost 5 bases, J lost 0 bases, and 11 bases stayed unmatched. CDR1 and CDR2 from the germline V gene are SGHAT and FQNNGV. This CDR3 spans 20 amino acids. Study-level findings and limits: One should note that invariant MAIT and iNKT cells could partly confound zero-insertion analyses.

One entry per CDR3 protein results from TCRdb running MiXCR on the 5' RACE reads. In the table there are a few hundred thousand distinct CDR3 sequences, roughly 9% of which are singletons. Donors were all healthy Caucasians. This clonotype was observed a few times. Antigen: not known. Specimen: naive T cells sorted from blood. This TCR was recovered from a woman in her forties or fifties in good health. The chain carries TRBV11-2 and TRBJ2-2; 14 nucleotides match TRBD2. CDR3 coding DNA: TGTGCCAGCAGCGATCACGGGACTAGCGGGAGTGAGGCGAACACCGGGGAGCTGTTTTTT. Translation: CASSDHGTSGSEANTGELFF.